This TCR beta chain appears in the sequencing data of a study of shared clonotypes between healthy human individuals. Terminally differentiated effector memory CD45RA+ cells were excluded by CCR7 positive selection of CD45RO-negative cells. Donors, healthy HIV-negative adults, lacked recent acute infections or vaccinations. Adults of Caucasian background living in Nashville, Tennessee made up all donors. CDR1 is SEHNR and CDR2 is FQNEAQ in the germline V gene (reference sequence). The CDR3 contains 15 residues. J was trimmed by 6 bases and V by 4 bases; bases with no gene match: 4. Study-wide results and limits: Clonotypes not shared had lower generation probabilities than those common to all four donors.

As regards this clone: Its antigen is undetermined.

Measured with immunoSEQ multiplex PCR; TCRdb has only the in-frame clones, and not every one. Found here are about 2,100,000 clones, about 92% of them singletons; the top ten hold over 1.5%. The chain has TRBV7-9 and TRBJ2-7; 15 positions match TRBD2. Material for sequencing was naive CD8+ T cells from PBMCs. The sequence was obtained from a man between 18 and 29 years old in good health. Some clones in this sample may be carry-over from other donors' samples. The CDR3 is CASSSGLAGGPEQYF. CDR3 DNA: TGTGCCAGCAGCTCGGGACTAGCGGGAGGACCCGAGCAGTACTTC.